The entry below gives a single T cell receptor (beta chain) sequence along with its context. The antigen remains undetermined. These data originate in a study of quantifying T cell responses using KT2 cells. Study-wide context: cDNA was made from DNase-treated RNA using alpha and beta constant primers. Overall study findings and caveats: At about one KT2 cell per 100,000 PBMC, KT2 sequences were still detected. Input KT2 cell number predicted KT2 alpha and beta sequence counts linearly over several orders of magnitude.

A single-stranded UMI oligo with SP2 sequence was ligated to cDNA 3' ends. The first PCR ran roughly 4 cycles with an equimolar RC1.1 and RC1.2 beta primer mix. TCRdb passed the UMI-ligation and nested PCR reads through MiXCR, listing each CDR3 protein once. The sample lists fewer than 60,000 distinct CDR3 sequences, 9.5% to 13% seen once, with about 10% in the top ten. KT2 cells were mixed with fixed PBMC numbers at varying ratios. V was pared by 6 bases and J by 6 bases, with 9 bases between. CDR1 SEHNR and CDR2 FQNEAQ come from the germline V gene (reference sequence). This CDR3 has 13 amino acids.

The sequence was obtained from a human donor. Sequencing was carried out using PBMCs spiked with cells of the T cell clone KT2. The rearrangement joins TRBV7-9 to TRBJ1-6; D uncertain. The DNA for the CDR3 is TGTGCCAGCAGGTCTAATAGTAATTCACCCCTCCACTTT. It codes for CASRSNSNSPLHF.